These 16 T cell receptor beta chains were all obtained from the same sample, sequenced in a study of vaccination effects on CD4 cells after COVID-19 (dated 2022 in TCRdb). After around 10 days of culture, CD4+ T cells were isolated with the EasySep CD4+ T cell isolation kit. The method behind the library was the immunoSEQ multiplex PCR assay. As stored in TCRdb, this immuneACCESS dataset retains in-frame rearrangements with V and J assigned. A fraction of the clones does not appear; measured against another copy, unresolved V genes explain less than half of the discrepancy, and the remainder lacks a known reason. In this sample the table shows about 74,000 clones, 70% to 80% of which occur a single time. Around 2% of the sample is held by the ten biggest clonotypes. Their antigens remain unidentified. The material sequenced was CD4+ T cells from PBMCs cultured without peptide, taken before COVID-19 vaccination. The receptor set was obtained from a human donor who received a COVID-19 vaccine.

The rearrangement links TRBV18 to TRBJ1-3; tentatively, D is TRBD1 (5 bases). V was trimmed by 3 bases and J by 0 bases, leaving 12 bases between them. The CDR3 length is 16 residues. Germline assignment: CDR1 KGHSH and CDR2 LQKENI. In DNA form, the CDR3 reads TGTGCCAGCTCACCGGGGACCGGGAGCTCTGGAAACACCATATATTTT. Translated: CASSPGTGSSGNTIYF. Together with reference TRBV18 and TRBJ1-3, the CDR3 gives the full variable domain: NAGVMQNPRHLVRRRGQEARLRCSPMKGHSHVYWYRQLPEEGLKFMVYLQKENIIDESGMPKERFSAEFPKEGPSILRIQQVVRGDSAAYFCASSPGTGSSGNTIYFGEGSWLTVV.

The chain has TRBV11-2 and TRBJ2-6; 12 bases are shared with TRBD1. Trimming cost V 5 bases and J 2 bases; bases outside gene matches: 4. The length of the CDR3 is 17 residues. Germline CDR1 and CDR2: SGHAT and FQNNGV. CDR3 region: CASSHGTGGTGANVLTF. The CDR3, as DNA: TGTGCCAGCAGCCATGGGACAGGGGGCACTGGGGCCAACGTCCTGACTTTC. The variable domain in full, completed from reference TRBV11-2 and TRBJ2-6, reads EAGVAQSPRYKIIEKRQSVAFWCNPISGHATLYWYQQILGQGPKLLIQFQNNGVVDDSQLPKDRFSAERLKGVDSTLKIQPAKLEDSAVYLCASSHGTGGTGANVLTFGAGSRLTVL.

The chain links TRBV3-1 (or the pseudogene TRBV3-2) to TRBJ2-5; 7 nucleotides align to TRBD1. J lost 4 bases, V lost 4 bases, and 3 bases had no gene match. Germline assignment: CDR1 LGHDT and CDR2 YNNKEL (reference sequence). This CDR3 has 13 residues. The CDR3 sequence is CASSRDSLETQYF. The CDR3 DNA reads as TGTGCCAGCAGCCGGGACAGCCTAGAGACCCAGTACTTC.

The chain is built from TRBV5-1 and TRBJ2-5, with D uncertain. V shed 4 bases and J shed 7 bases, with 17 bases lying between them. Germline V lookup: CDR1 SGHRS, CDR2 YFSETQ. This CDR3 comprises 14 residues. The chain's CDR3 is CASSQPQSMGTQYF. For the CDR3, the DNA is TGCGCCAGCAGCCAGCCTCAGAGCATGGGGACCCAGTACTTC.

The chain joins TRBV30 to TRBJ1-2; D possibly corresponds to TRBD1 (6 bases). The CDR3 has 12 residues. Looked up from germline, CDR1 is GTSNPN and CDR2 is SVGIG (reference sequence). V lost 4 bases and J 4 bases, leaving 10 bases between the germline ends. In DNA, the CDR3 is TGTGCCTGGAACAGGGCACCCTATGGCTACACCTTC. Its translation is CAWNRAPYGYTF.

This clone has just one count. The V call is TRBV7-8, the J call TRBJ2-7, with D possibly matching TRBD2 (6 bases). CDR1 and CDR2 (germline): SGHVS, FQNEAQ. The ends were cut back, 6 bases at V and 6 bases at J, with 18 bases in the middle. This CDR3 region has 14 residues. The CDR3 nucleotides read TGTGCCAGCAGTCAACTACTAGCCTCCGTCGAGCAGTACGTC. The encoded protein is CASSQLLASVEQYV.

In DNA form, the CDR3 reads TGTGCCAGCGGCTTAGGAGGGTCTAATTCACCCCTCCACTTT. Its translation is CASGLGGSNSPLHF. The J gene is TRBJ1-6, the V gene TRBV9, with D uncertain. The CDR3 has 14 residues. V lost 7 bases and J lost 6, with 14 bases in between. Germline loops: CDR1 SGDLS, CDR2 YYNGEE.

The V gene is TRBV3-1 (or the pseudogene TRBV3-2), the J gene TRBJ2-7; 8 bases fit TRBD2. Looked up from germline, CDR1 is LGHDT and CDR2 is YNNKEL (reference sequence). There are 15 residues in the CDR3. Losses at the gene ends were 3 bases for V and 7 bases for J; bases not matched to a gene: 11. The CDR3 reads CASSHGGDTGGEQYV. The CDR3 region has the DNA TGTGCCAGCAGCCACGGGGGGGACACCGGTGGGGAGCAGTACGTC.

This clone appeared a few times. The V gene is TRBV10-1, the J gene TRBJ2-2; D is uncertain. Germline assignment: CDR1 WNHNN and CDR2 SYGVQD (reference sequence). V lost 6 bases to trimming and J lost 0 bases, with 5 bases between them. CDR3 size: 13 residues. The CDR3 DNA is TGCGCCAGCAGGCAATCGAACACCGGGGAGCTGTTTTTT. Translation gives CASRQSNTGELFF.

V gene TRBV5-6 combines with J gene TRBJ2-7; 7 positions agree with TRBD1. The germline V gene has CDR1 SGHDT and CDR2 YYEEEE. This CDR3 spans 13 amino acids. The junction had 4 bases not matched to a gene; V was cut back by 4 bases and J by 3 bases. The CDR3 sequence: CASSLRQGYEQYV. The CDR3 nucleotides read TGTGCCAGCAGCCTAAGACAGGGCTACGAGCAGTACGTC.

The chain combines TRBV5-6 with TRBJ2-5, with TRBD2 matching over 13 bases. The CDR3 extends over 17 amino acids. The V gene's germline CDR1 is SGHDT and CDR2 YYEEEE. Trimming took 4 bases from V and 6 from J; bases not matched to a gene: 12. The CDR3, as DNA: TGTGCCAGCAGCAAAGGATCACTAGCGGGGGGGCGAAAGACCCAGTACTTC. Protein product: CASSKGSLAGGRKTQYF.

This rearrangement joins TRBV5-4 to TRBJ1-4; D remains unclear. CDR3 length: 12 amino acids. The V end lost 4 bases, the J end lost 11 bases, and 12 bases lay between the germline ends. Per the germline V gene, CDR1 is SGHNT and CDR2 is YYREEE (reference sequence). In DNA, the CDR3 is TGTGCCAGCAGCGACGGACGAGCGAAACTGTTTTTT. Translation: CASSDGRAKLFF.

The chain employs TRBV11-2 and TRBJ2-1; maybe TRBD1 (5 bases). The germline V gene encodes CDR1 SGHAT and CDR2 FQNNGV. The CDR3 is 19 amino acids. The V end lost 0 bases, the J end lost 0 bases, and 18 bases lay between the germline ends. CDR3 in amino acids: CASSLDPWQGRGSYNEQFF. The CDR3 coding sequence is TGTGCCAGCAGCTTAGATCCGTGGCAGGGAAGGGGCTCCTACAATGAGCAGTTCTTC.

CDR3 nucleotides: TGTGCCAGCAGCGTATCACCGGGACAGGGAAAAGAGCAGTTCTTC. Protein product: CASSVSPGQGKEQFF. V is TRBV7-3 and J is TRBJ2-1; 9 nucleotides agree with TRBD1. This CDR3 comprises 15 residues. The V segment lost 5 bases and the J segment 10 bases; nucleotides outside the gene matches: 12. From germline, CDR1 is SGHTA and CDR2 FQGTGA.

This clone was seen a single time. CDR3 amino acids: CASSQYDGGSYNSPLHF. The CDR3 region has the DNA TGCGCCAGCAGCCAATATGATGGGGGCTCCTATAATTCACCCCTCCACTTT. The chain combines TRBV4-3 with TRBJ1-6; D possibly corresponds to TRBD1 (5 bases). V was trimmed by 2 bases and J by 0 bases, leaving 11 bases between them. The germline V gene has CDR1 LGHNA and CDR2 YSLEER. The length of the CDR3 is 17 residues.

This chain joins TRBV6-5 and TRBJ2-2, with 7 positions matching TRBD2. The CDR3 is 16 amino acids. Germline lookup yields CDR1 MNHEY and CDR2 SVGAGI. Trimming removed 1 base from V and 0 bases from J; junction bases left unmatched: 2. CDR3 sequence reads: CASSYFSGSNTGELFF. CDR3 DNA sequence: TGTGCCAGCAGTTACTTTAGCGGGTCGAACACCGGGGAGCTGTTTTTT.